The text below deals with one TCR beta chain. What it recognizes is unknown. The data were obtained in a study of response to subunit inactivated influenza vaccine. One entry per CDR3 protein, called by TCRdb with MiXCR from the RT-PCR reads. Among 650,000 to 800,000 distinct CDR3 sequences, roughly 13% were seen once, and the ten largest hold approximately 6.5%. Findings and limits, study-wide: The authors suggested that every seasonal influenza vaccination recruits few new T cells.

This sequence was found in a man aged 45-65 years who received an inactivated influenza vaccine. Material: PBMCs from blood, obtained around 14 days before vaccination.

The DNA of the CDR3 is TGTGCCAGCTCACCTACCAAGGAGAATGAGCAGTTCTTC. Encoded protein: CASSPTKENEQFF. The gene calls are TRBV18 and TRBJ2-1; D remains ambiguous. V lost 3 bases, J lost 7 bases, and 10 bases lay in between. This CDR3 contains 13 residues. Per germline, CDR1 KGHSH and CDR2 LQKENI.